These T cell receptor beta chains were read from a single sample in a study of T cells after posttransplantation cyclophosphamide. Only in-frame clones appear in the TCRdb table, and some are missing; sequencing was by immunoSEQ multiplex PCR. Singletons are absent from the sample, which has roughly 7,500 clones. The specimen was PBMCs, collected after allogeneic stem cell transplant with posttransplant cyclophosphamide. The origin of the receptors is a male patient aged 18-30 years who received an allogeneic stem cell transplant from an unrelated donor, was CMV-positive, and had acute and chronic GVHD. Some T cells may arise from the graft donor. Each CDR3 is given with its conserved first and last residue.

j_call v_call cdr3_aa
TRBJ2-3 TRBV27 CASSVSSGGSTDTQYF
TRBJ1-5 TRBV7-9 CASSSTLSNQPQHF
TRBJ1-1 TRBV11-2 CASSYETGRYTEAFF
TRBJ2-1 TRBV6-5 CASSLLGGEQFF
TRBJ2-3 TRBV5-4 CASSPRRGLTDTQYF
TRBJ2-5 TRBV25-1 CASSAWGQGEQTQYF
TRBJ2-7 TRBV19 CASSPGLEQYF
TRBJ1-6 TRBV7-9 CASSPVGPYRYNSPLHF
TRBJ1-5 TRBV27 CASSLQGDQPQHF
TRBJ2-1 TRBV5-6 CASSAGYEQFF
TRBJ1-3 TRBV30 CAGTAGNTIYF
TRBJ1-6 TRBV10-2 CASLPEGQVDNSPLHF
TRBJ1-2 TRBV7-2 CASSRHGDSSTRYGYTF
TRBJ2-7 TRBV4-2 CASSQESRGFGYEQYF
TRBJ1-6 TRBV27 CASSAGGSYNSPLHF
TRBJ1-6 TRBV30 CAWSVGGSPLHF
TRBJ2-7 TRBV5-1 CASSSGGVSYEQYF
TRBJ1-2 TRBV9 CASSAQGQGGYGYTF
TRBJ2-1 TRBV29-1 CSVSPGQGFDEQFF
TRBJ1-2 TRBV6-6 CASSSLTNYGYTF
TRBJ1-1 TRBV28 CASRKITGSTEAFF
TRBJ1-2 TRBV7-9 CASSQAGTGDYGYTF
TRBJ1-2 TRBV5-1 CASSLGTGGLYGYTF
TRBJ2-1 TRBV28 CASSSYFAGLAGGPLYNEQFF
TRBJ1-1 TRBV7-9 CASSSDRTMNTEAFF
TRBJ1-4 TRBV4-3 CASSPGLRNEKLFF
TRBJ2-5 TRBV19 CASSMGTGGLEETQYF
TRBJ2-1 TRBV5-1 CASSLGGASSYNEQFF
TRBJ1-1 TRBV29-1 CSVEGLPFGGNTEAFF
TRBJ2-2 TRBV18 CASSMTANTGELFF
TRBJ2-5 TRBV27 CASSIGQGAWETQYF
TRBJ1-5 TRBV27 CASSFGALRQGARPQPQHF
TRBJ1-1 TRBV30 CAWSLWGGSETEAFF
TRBJ2-1 TRBV6-6 CASSYGQGAFQFF
TRBJ1-1 TRBV5-4 CASSLDWTQNTEAFF
TRBJ2-7 TRBV18 CASSPQRTGGYEQYF